This TCR beta chain appears in the sequencing data of a study of glioma-infiltrating T cells. Using RNA template, CDR3s of TCR alpha and beta were amplified with iRepertoire arm-PCR. Each CDR3 protein gets one entry after TCRdb re-called the multiplex PCR reads with MiXCR. The sample lists approximately 110,000 distinct CDR3 sequences; 20% to 25% were seen once. Many counts were recorded for this clonotype. What was sequenced was glioma tissue, nonneoplastic brain tissue, or PBMCs (not recorded which). This sequence originates from a human donor with low-grade glioma or glioblastoma, undergoing nonglioma brain surgery, or in good health (not recorded which).

The CDR3 DNA is TGTGCCAGCAGCCATGACCGAGGGGGGCCCTACTACAATGAGCAGTTCTTC. This sequence encodes CASSHDRGGPYYNEQFF. The chain combines TRBV4-2 with TRBJ2-1, with D possibly called TRBD1 or TRBD2 (6 bases each). The CDR3 covers 17 residues. V was shortened by 3 bases and J by 3 bases, with 18 bases between the two germline ends. Germline assignment: CDR1 LGHNA and CDR2 YNFKEQ.